The following is a T cell receptor (beta chain) sequence with its context. This clonotype was recorded at least ten times. Its cognate antigen has yet to be identified. Base qualities are not at hand, and no much larger clone is one base apart. V and J lose 6 bases and 4 bases, and a span of 14 bases separates them. The CDR3 contains 14 residues, cysteine and phenylalanine counted. The DNA shown is the 42-base CDR3, in frame from base 1. Sequences SNHLY (CDR1) and FYNNEI (CDR2) are obtained from the germline V gene. Hyperthyroidism patients were aged 18 to 65 years and newly diagnosed, with disease duration of less than 2 months. Patients with uncontrolled infections, other autoimmune diseases, pregnancy or lactation were excluded. Diagnoses were established on the basis of clinical symptoms, serum thyroxine and TRAb, thyroid ultrasound, and orbital computed tomography. Blood from progressor patients was collected at the time of first diagnosis with hyperthyroidism, before any ophthalmopathy symptoms had appeared. Ficoll-Paque density gradient centrifugation was used to isolate PBMCs from about 10 ml of fresh peripheral blood. Progressor patients were first diagnosed with Graves' hyperthyroidism and then developed ophthalmopathy during follow-up. Total RNA was extracted with Trizol reagent, and quality was checked on an Agilent 2100 Bioanalyzer.

The TCR beta CDR3 regions were amplified from the RNA transcripts. The first round of RT-PCR for the TCR CDR3 was performed with the HTBI primer set and the Qiagen OneStep RT-PCR kit. The libraries were constructed in a second round of multiplex PCR and then size-selected and purified. Sequencing of the libraries was done on an Illumina HiSeq2000 using paired-end 100 bp reads. The paper's data handling went like this. SOAPnuke was used to process the raw data, removing reads that contained adapters or uncalled bases, had a mean Phred below 15, or lacked an exact match to the constant primer or identifier. COPE v1.2.5 was used to merge high-quality paired reads, and clonotypes were defined as unique nucleotide sequences. MiTCR v1.1 was used to align the clonotypes against IMGT TRBV, TRBD and TRBJ reference segments. Analysis was restricted to V-J combinations with a frequency above 0.0001, which covered 99.2% of repertoires. The TCS score was defined as the ratio of F50 (clonal expansion) to E x V (chaos), calculated using BLOSUM62-based TCRdist between CDR3 peptides within each V-J. Welch's t-statistics and random forest reduced fewer than 600 V-J features to 10 to 15, which were used in a naive Bayes classifier (R e1071). TCRdb trimmed public reads at Q25 via fastp, called clones via MiXCR and kept in-frame beta chains. For every CDR3 protein sequence, its rows merge into one entry that carries the most common genes and DNA. The V and J calls follow TCRdb's processing rather than the paper's. Across this sample there are under 750,000 distinct CDR3 sequences, with around 20% seen only once. The ten largest account for over 15% of the sample.

This entry belongs to a study of T cells in Graves' hyperthyroidism and ophthalmopathy (dated by TCRdb to between 2019 and 2020). General notes on the study: Peripheral blood samples were taken at the time of initial diagnosis, prior to any treatment. A discovery cohort of about a hundred patients, about 40 with Graves' ophthalmopathy and under 60 with stable Graves' hyperthyroidism, was used to find distinguishing TCR V-J signatures. Whether ophthalmopathy could be predicted prospectively was tested in an independent validation cohort made up of 18 to 20 hyperthyroidism patients plus 17 patients who later progressed to ophthalmopathy. The 75 to 100 discovery patients were randomly divided into training and test sets at a 7:3 ratio. The study also compared thyroid tissue and blood T-cell repertoires from roughly 6 Graves' hyperthyroidism patients. After blood sampling, hyperthyroidism patients were treated with methimazole at a starting dose of 30 mg daily, and ophthalmopathy patients were treated with high-dose intravenous methylprednisolone. The paper reports TCR Vbeta CDR3 sequencing of 130 to 150 peripheral blood samples: around 45 ophthalmopathy, under 85 hyperthyroidism and around 17 progressor patients.

Overall results and qualifications from the work: Most expanded thyroid clonotypes (frequency above 0.001) were also detected in blood, a finding suggesting that blood repertoires may reflect thyroid immune responses. In cross-validation, a model built on a 13 V-J signature told ophthalmopathy apart from stable hyperthyroidism with under 90% sensitivity and around 84% specificity, and in testing the same model reached 80%/75%. In validation, the model predicted progression to ophthalmopathy a median of 6.5 months before onset, with about 67% sensitivity and roughly 73% specificity. Sample size was not statistically predetermined, and investigators were not blinded to group allocation.

The chain uses TRBV2 and TRBJ2-3, with no reliable assignment of the D segment. The sequence was obtained from a woman aged 45-65 years with Graves' hyperthyroidism that later progressed to Graves' ophthalmopathy. Sequencing was performed on blood. The DNA sequence is given as TGTGCCAGCAGCCTTTTGGGTAGGGCAGATACGCAGTATTTT. Translated, this is CASSLLGRADTQYF.